The 6 T cell receptor beta chains given below trace back to one sample, sequenced in a study of long-term antiretroviral therapy in people with HIV (dated by TCRdb to between 2020 and 2023). The immunoSEQ hsTCRB v3.0 assay was used at survey level resolution to sequence the TRB variable region. TCRdb stores this immuneACCESS table with in-frame sequences only. Part of the clones is absent; in the studies checked, under half of the shortfall reflects unresolved V genes, and no reason is known for the rest. The sample has approximately 20,000 clones on record, around three quarters of them singletons. Jointly, the top ten make up approximately 6.9% of the sample. Sequencing used unsorted PBMCs, obtained 2.2 years after starting antiretroviral therapy. The receptors were sampled from a man between 50 and 59 years old with HIV.

V and J are TRBV5-5 and TRBJ2-7; D gene unclear. V dropped 2 bases and J dropped 7 bases, with 13 bases sitting between them. The CDR3 sequence is 13 residues long. CDR1 is SGHKS, CDR2 YYEKEE, per germline (reference sequence). In DNA, the CDR3 is TGTGCCAGCAGCTTCTCCGTTGAGACGGAGCAGTACTTC. Its protein is CASSFSVETEQYF.

The rearrangement links TRBV5-1 to TRBJ2-1; 14 nucleotides line up with TRBD2. There are 17 residues in the CDR3. CDR1 is SGHRS, CDR2 YFSETQ, per germline. Trimming removed 4 bases from V and 9 bases from J; junction bases left unmatched: 12. CDR3 in amino acids: CASSMGTSGGRGGEQFF. The CDR3 DNA is TGCGCCAGCAGCATGGGGACTAGCGGGGGCCGTGGTGGTGAGCAGTTCTTC.

V is TRBV7-2 and J is TRBJ2-3, with D possibly matching TRBD2 (5 bases). The CDR3 length is 18 residues. Trimming shortened V by 5 bases and J by 0 bases, and 21 bases separated the two germline ends. Germline V lookup: CDR1 SGHTA, CDR2 FQGNSA. The DNA for the CDR3 is TGTGCCAGCAGCCCAGGCCTCACTAGGCCCTCTAGCACAGATACGCAGTATTTT. Translated: CASSPGLTRPSSTDTQYF.

This clone is medium-sized. The chain is built from TRBV5-1 and TRBJ2-7; tentatively, D is TRBD2 (6 bases). The germline V gene has CDR1 SGHRS and CDR2 YFSETQ. This CDR3 has 15 amino acids. Trimming took off 3 bases at V and 0 bases at J, with 13 bases between the two ends. The CDR3 DNA follows: TGCGCCAGCAGCTGGGGGACTGGGCCCTCCTACGAGCAGTACTTC. It is translated as CASSWGTGPSYEQYF. Using reference TRBV5-1 and TRBJ2-7 for the parts outside the CDR3, the full variable domain is KAGVTQTPRYLIKTRGQQVTLSCSPISGHRSVSWYQQTPGQGLQFLFEYFSETQRNKGNFPGRFSGRQFSNSRSEMNVSTLELGDSALYLCASSWGTGPSYEQYFGPGTRLTVT.

This chain uses TRBV18 with TRBJ2-2, with 7 bases fitting TRBD2. V was pared by 6 bases and J by 4 bases, with 8 bases of the junction left unmatched. This CDR3 is built from 15 residues. CDR1 KGHSH and CDR2 LQKENI come from the germline V gene. This chain's CDR3 is CASSKDGRTTGELFF. CDR3 nucleotides: TGTGCCAGCTCGAAAGACGGGAGGACCACCGGGGAGCTGTTTTTT.

The chain carries TRBV7-9 and TRBJ2-1, with D possibly TRBD2 on 5 matching bases. CDR1 and CDR2 (germline): SEHNR, FQNEAQ (reference sequence). V was trimmed by 8 bases and J by 0 bases, leaving 8 bases between them. This CDR3 region has 13 residues. As DNA, the CDR3 is TGTGCCAGCGACCGGGACTCCTACAATGAGCAGTTCTTC. It is translated as CASDRDSYNEQFF.